This T cell receptor beta chain originates from a study of CD8+CD57+ T cells in acquired aplastic anemia. V lost 6 bases and J 0 bases, leaving 12 bases between the germline ends. This CDR3 has 14 residues. The germline CDR1 and CDR2 sequences are WSHSY and SAAADI. Investigators profiled TCR beta VDJ and CDR3 from genomic DNA template. TCRdb redid the calling of the reads with MiXCR, one entry per CDR3 protein. The table records some 16,000 distinct CDR3 sequences, approximately 40% of them present only once. In patients chosen for sequencing, flow cytometry had shown CD8+CD57+ cell expansion. Study results and limitations: Common to patients and controls were roughly 30 CD8+ CDR3 sequences. Patients carried CD8+CD57+ cells that were less diverse than their total CD4+ and CD8+ pools.

This clonotype has a count of ten or more. No antigen is known for it. This clonotype was sampled from a human donor with aplastic anemia. Sample: CD8+CD57+ T cells sorted from PBMCs. This sample's subset: bead-enriched CD8+CD57+ effector memory T cells from SAA patients. The V call is TRBV10-2, the J call TRBJ2-7; tentatively, D is TRBD1 (5 bases). CDR3 in amino acids: CASRDSHSSYEQYF. As DNA, the CDR3 is TGCGCCAGCAGAGACAGCCATAGCTCCTACGAGCAGTACTTC.